Following are 19 T cell receptor beta chains from one sample sequenced in a study of response to subunit inactivated influenza vaccine. TCRdb independently ran MiXCR on the RT-PCR reads; one entry per CDR3 protein. This sample has just under 550,000 distinct CDR3 sequences; around 21% occur once, and the top ten carry 2.5% to 3%. These data were likewise used in another study, on T cells expressing NK-cell markers. That work contributes: TCR beta cDNA was generated via 5'RACE template switching incorporating UMIs.

The source material was CD4+ T cells sorted from PBMCs, sampled approximately 13 days after vaccination. Receptor source: a man aged 50-59 years who received an inactivated influenza vaccine.

The rearrangement uses TRBV10-3 and TRBJ2-3, with D maybe TRBD2 (5 bases). Trimming removed 7 bases from V and 5 bases from J, with 13 bases in between. The CDR3 extends over 13 amino acids. Germline V gives CDR1 ENHRY, CDR2 SYGVKD. In nucleotides, the CDR3 is TGTGCCATCAATATACACCGGGGAGATACGCAGTATTTT. It specifies CAINIHRGDTQYF.

This chain links TRBV4-2 with TRBJ1-3, with D maybe TRBD1 (6 bases). Germline CDR1 is LGHNA and CDR2 is YNFKEQ. CDR3 length: 16 residues. Trimming cost V 4 bases and J 0 bases, with 13 bases left between them. CDR3 region: CASSRGAGDSGNTIYF. The CDR3 coding sequence is TGTGCCAGCAGCCGGGGGGCGGGAGACTCTGGAAACACCATATATTTT.

V is TRBV7-9 and J is TRBJ2-3; 10 nucleotides match TRBD2. CDR3 size: 16 residues. With 8 bases clipped from V and 2 bases from J, the junction kept 10 bases outside the gene matches. Germline lookup yields CDR1 SEHNR and CDR2 FQNEAQ (reference sequence). The CDR3, as DNA: TGTGCCAGCGGAGCAGCGGGGGGGTTTCTCACAGATACGCAGTATTTT. Translated: CASGAAGGFLTDTQYF.

The rearrangement uses TRBV5-1 and TRBJ2-1; 9 nucleotides agree with TRBD1. Germline V gives CDR1 SGHRS, CDR2 YFSETQ. The junction had 10 bases not matched to a gene; V was cut back by 3 bases and J by 6 bases. CDR3 length: 16 residues. CDR3 coding DNA: TGCGCCAGCAGCTCCTCTCCGGACAGGGGAGGCAATGAGCAGTTCTTC. Amino acid sequence: CASSSSPDRGGNEQFF.

This rearrangement joins TRBV12-3 or TRBV12-4 to TRBJ2-7, with TRBD2 as a possible D gene (5 bases). This CDR3 has 14 amino acids. V shed 5 bases and J shed 6 bases, with 17 bases lying between them. Here the CDR3 reads CASSPLRVQAEQYF. The CDR3 region has the DNA TGTGCCAGCAGTCCCTTGAGGGTCCAAGCCGAGCAGTACTTC.

This clonotype has a handful of counts. The gene calls are TRBV7-2 and TRBJ1-1, with TRBD1 as a possible D gene (5 bases). The germline gives CDR1 SGHTA, CDR2 FQGNSA. V was trimmed by 1 base and J by 10 bases, leaving 13 bases between them. The CDR3 has 13 residues. The CDR3 here is CASSLGGGRGAFF. CDR3 DNA sequence: TGTGCCAGCAGCTTAGGGGGTGGGAGGGGAGCTTTCTTT.

This clonotype was recorded at least ten times. The rearrangement links TRBV7-9 to TRBJ1-2; TRBD1 matches at 7 bases. The CDR3 is made up of 11 amino acids. Germline CDR1 reads SEHNR; CDR2 reads FQNEAQ (reference sequence). Germline trimming cut 4 bases from V and 7 bases from J; bases unmatched to any gene: 0. Here the CDR3 reads CASSYRGGYTF. The CDR3 bases are TGTGCCAGCAGCTACAGGGGTGGCTACACCTTC. Complete variable domain (other parts from reference TRBV7-9 and TRBJ1-2): DTGVSQNPRHKITKRGQNVTFRCDPISEHNRLYWYRQTLGQGPEFLTYFQNEAQLEKSRLLSDRFSAERPKGSFSTLEIQRTEQGDSAMYLCASSYRGGYTFGSGTRLTVV.

This clonotype occurred once. The V and J genes are TRBV20-1 and TRBJ2-3, with 14 bases identical to TRBD2. This CDR3 region has 19 residues. The V and J ends lost 0 bases and 2 bases, in that order; junction bases with no gene match: 10. Germline CDR1 reads DFQATT; CDR2 reads SNEGSKA (reference sequence). The CDR3 region is CSARDWGTSGGRHTDTQYF. The CDR3 region has the DNA TGCAGTGCTAGAGATTGGGGGACTAGCGGGGGACGACACACAGATACGCAGTATTTT.

V usage is TRBV20-1 and J usage is TRBJ2-2; no clear D gene. This CDR3 spans 14 amino acids. Trimming cost V 4 bases and J 6 bases, with 15 bases left between them. Germline CDR1 reads DFQATT; CDR2 reads SNEGSKA (reference sequence). As DNA, the CDR3 is TGCAGTGCTAAGGTCTCGTCCCAATCCGGGGAGCTGTTTTTT. Its translation is CSAKVSSQSGELFF.

In its sample, this clonotype was seen a few times. The rearrangement joins TRBV5-5 to TRBJ2-2; D is perhaps TRBD2 (6 bases). The CDR3 runs to 15 residues. Germline V CDR1 and CDR2: SGHKS, YYEKEE (reference sequence). The germline V and J ends were trimmed by 7 bases and 0 bases, with 13 bases remaining between them. The CDR3 DNA reads as TGTGCCAGCCTCACCGGGACTTCGAACACCGGGGAGCTGTTTTTT. Translating gives CASLTGTSNTGELFF.

This clonotype was counted a few times. The chain recombines TRBV29-1 with TRBJ2-1; TRBD2 agrees at 9 bases. The junction had 3 bases not matched to a gene; V was cut back by 6 bases and J by 3 bases. Germline V lookup: CDR1 SQVTM, CDR2 ANQGSEA. The CDR3 is made up of 13 amino acids. As DNA, the CDR3 is TGCAGCGTACTGACTAGCGGCTACAATGAGCAGTTCTTC. Its translation is CSVLTSGYNEQFF.

The rearrangement uses TRBV27 and TRBJ1-5; the D gene is possibly TRBD1 (5 bases). The germline V gene has CDR1 MNHEY and CDR2 SMNVEV (reference sequence). The length of the CDR3 is 15 residues. V dropped 6 bases and J dropped 2 bases, with 14 bases sitting between them. CDR3 residues: CASRWGGVGNQPQHF. CDR3 nucleotide sequence: TGTGCCAGCAGGTGGGGGGGGGTCGGCAATCAGCCCCAGCATTTT.

V and J are TRBV29-1 and TRBJ2-3; 8 bases agree with TRBD2. V shed 6 bases, J shed 4 bases, and the junction held 6 bases outside the gene matches. The CDR3 is 13 amino acids. From germline, CDR1 is SQVTM and CDR2 ANQGSEA. CDR3 in amino acids: CSVPGGGPDTQYF. Here the CDR3 DNA reads TGCAGCGTCCCGGGGGGGGGCCCAGATACGCAGTATTTT.

The chain carries TRBV6-5 and TRBJ2-2; 7 nucleotides agree with TRBD2. The CDR3 runs 16 residues. Trimming took 7 bases from V and 5 from J; bases not matched to a gene: 13. Per germline, CDR1 MNHEY and CDR2 SVGAGI. The CDR3 region is CASTSFGGSYTGELFF. The CDR3 DNA sequence: TGTGCCAGCACTTCCTTCGGCGGGAGTTATACCGGGGAGCTGTTTTTT.

V gene TRBV12-3 or TRBV12-4 combines with J gene TRBJ2-3, with 9 bases fitting TRBD1. The CDR3 length is 15 residues. J gave up 2 bases and V 5 bases, and 5 bases lay outside the gene matches. The CDR3 here is CASSRGTGPTDTQYF. The CDR3 DNA reads TGTGCCAGCAGTCGCGGGACAGGGCCCACAGATACGCAGTATTTT.

Only a few counts were recorded for this clonotype. J is TRBJ2-3 and V is TRBV4-2; D possibly corresponds to TRBD2 (6 bases). The germline CDR1 and CDR2 sequences are LGHNA and YNFKEQ. Trimming took off 5 bases at V and 2 bases at J, with 29 bases between the two ends. The CDR3 length is 20 residues. The CDR3 loop reads CASSTRGAISDPTYTDTQYF. The CDR3, as DNA: TGTGCCAGCAGCACCCGCGGGGCTATTTCGGACCCGACGTACACAGATACGCAGTATTTT.

This clonotype was observed a handful of times. The chain joins TRBV11-2 to TRBJ2-1, with TRBD2 matching over 13 bases. The V and J ends lost 5 bases and 8 bases, in that order; junction bases with no gene match: 6. The CDR3 has 15 amino acids. Germline CDR1 is SGHAT and CDR2 is FQNNGV. The CDR3: CASSLRTSGGHEQFF. CDR3 nucleotides: TGTGCCAGCAGCCTCCGGACTAGCGGGGGCCATGAGCAGTTCTTC.

The chain couples TRBV20-1 to TRBJ2-5, with 7 bases fitting TRBD2. Germline CDR1 DFQATT, CDR2 SNEGSKA (reference sequence). The CDR3 extends over 12 amino acids. The trim removed 7 bases at V and 2 bases at J, leaving 4 bases unmatched. This chain's CDR3 is CSGGGGQETQYF. CDR3 sequence (DNA): TGCAGTGGTGGGGGGGGACAAGAGACCCAGTACTTC.

The V call is TRBV9, the J call TRBJ2-1, with 7 positions matching TRBD2. Germline V CDR1 and CDR2: SGDLS, YYNGEE. The V gene end was trimmed by 0 bases and the J gene end by 0 bases; junction bases not matched to a gene: 6. CDR3 length equals 17 residues. The CDR3 sequence: CASSVVPGGSSYNEQFF. The CDR3 DNA is TGTGCCAGCAGCGTAGTCCCCGGGGGGAGCTCCTACAATGAGCAGTTCTTC.